The clone carrying this T cell receptor beta chain was recorded once. The data originate from a study of blood T cell repertoires in COVID-19. V was clipped by 0 bases and J by 0 bases; unmatched bases: 4. The CDR3 totals 16 residues. CDR1 and CDR2 from the germline V gene are KGHSH and LQKENI. Sequenced by immunoSEQ multiplex PCR; TCRdb stores in-frame clones only, minus some. The sample holds tens of thousands of clones, over 75% seen once. The sequence derives from a human donor in a cohort sampled during active COVID-19. The rearrangement joins TRBV18 to TRBJ2-7; TRBD2 aligns across 8 bases. Sequenced input: peripheral blood. The CDR3 region has the DNA TGTGCCAGCTCACCACCGCGGGGGGAATCCTCCTACGAGCAGTACTTC. Protein sequence: CASSPPRGESSYEQYF.